These 26 T cell receptor beta chains were sequenced from one sample in a study of T cells in Graves' hyperthyroidism and ophthalmopathy. What was amplified from RNA transcripts were TCR beta CDR3 regions. Using the HTBI primer set, a first-round RT-PCR was run on the TCR CDR3. TCRdb called the multiplex PCR reads again in MiXCR, with one record for every CDR3 protein. The sample shows about 720,000 distinct CDR3 sequences, around 20% of them seen only once. The sequenced material came from blood. Receptor source: a woman aged 45-59 years with Graves' hyperthyroidism that later progressed to Graves' ophthalmopathy.

This clonotype was seen only a few times. The chain employs TRBV9 and TRBJ1-5; TRBD1 aligns across 10 bases. V lost 3 bases, J lost 7 bases, and 13 bases stayed unmatched. Germline V lookup: CDR1 SGDLS, CDR2 YYNGEE. This CDR3 has 17 residues. The CDR3 nucleotides are TGTGCCAGCAGCGCCGGGACAGGGGTAGCGGCTGGGCAGCCCCAGCATTTT. It codes for CASSAGTGVAAGQPQHF.

In this sample, this clonotype turned up many times. The genes are TRBV11-1 and TRBJ1-1, with D perhaps matching TRBD1 (5 bases). Germline V gene lookup returns CDR1 SGHAT and CDR2 FQDESV (reference sequence). Between the trimmed V and J ends, which lost 1 base and 4 bases, there was a span of 10 bases. The CDR3 is 14 residues long. The CDR3 DNA reads as TGTGCCAGCAGCTTAGAGACAGAGAGCACTGAAGCTTTCTTT. It encodes CASSLETESTEAFF. Using reference TRBV11-1 and TRBJ1-1 for the parts outside the CDR3, the full variable domain is EAEVAQSPRYKITEKSQAVAFWCDPISGHATLYWYRQILGQGPELLVQFQDESVVDDSQLPKDRFSAERLKGVDSTLKIQPAELGDSAMYLCASSLETESTEAFFGQGTRLTVV.

The gene calls are TRBV12-3 or TRBV12-4 and TRBJ1-1, with 8 bases that match TRBD1. The CDR3 has 14 residues. The V gene end was trimmed by 6 bases and the J gene end by 6 bases; junction bases not matched to a gene: 9. CDR3 residues: CASSPGGERPEAFF. Here the CDR3 DNA reads TGTGCCAGCAGCCCAGGGGGCGAGCGTCCTGAAGCTTTCTTT.

This clonotype was seen many times. V gene TRBV20-1 combines with J gene TRBJ1-2; no clear D. Germline CDR1 and CDR2: DFQATT and SNEGSKA (reference sequence). The CDR3 runs to 13 residues. Between the trimmed V and J ends, which lost 1 base and 4 bases, there was a span of 10 bases. The DNA of the CDR3 is TGCAGTGCTAGAGTAAACAGCTTCTATGGCTACACCTTC. As protein: CSARVNSFYGYTF.

This clonotype was picked up a small number of times. This sequence joins TRBV29-1 and TRBJ2-1; 9 nucleotides match TRBD2. The CDR3 consists of 13 residues. The V gene end was trimmed by 8 bases and the J gene end by 8 bases; junction bases not matched to a gene: 10. Germline loops: CDR1 SQVTM, CDR2 ANQGSEA. The CDR3 loop is CSYPAGGKDEQFF. CDR3 DNA sequence: TGCAGCTACCCAGCGGGGGGTAAAGATGAGCAGTTCTTC.

DNA of the CDR3: TGTGCCAGCAGTACAGCGGGGGGCCCCTTTAAGAGCACAGATACGCAGTATTTT. This encodes CASSTAGGPFKSTDTQYF. This chain links TRBV6-1 with TRBJ2-3, with TRBD2 identical over 9 bases. V gave up 5 bases and J gave up 0 bases; unmatched junction bases: 12. This CDR3 is built from 18 residues. The germline CDR1 and CDR2 sequences are MNHNS and SASEGT.

This clonotype came up many times. The chain links TRBV5-6 to TRBJ1-1, with D perhaps TRBD1 (6 bases). This CDR3 comprises 16 residues. CDR1 SGHDT and CDR2 YYEEEE come from the germline V gene. Trimming cost V 0 bases and J 2 bases, with 14 bases left between them. CDR3 sequence: CASSLDTSGANTEAFF. For the CDR3, the DNA is TGTGCCAGCAGCTTGGATACTTCAGGGGCAAACACTGAAGCTTTCTTT.

Ten or more counts support this clonotype. The rearrangement links TRBV24-1 to TRBJ1-4; TRBD1 matches 8 bases. Trimming removed 4 bases from V and 7 bases from J; junction bases left unmatched: 7. The CDR3 loop spans 15 amino acids. Looked up from germline, CDR1 is KGHDR and CDR2 is SFDVKD. CDR3 sequence: CATSDPGQGGEKLFF. For the CDR3, the DNA is TGTGCCACCAGTGACCCAGGACAGGGAGGTGAAAAACTGTTTTTT.

This chain connects TRBV19 to TRBJ2-1, with D unclear. V was pared by 1 base and J by 3 bases, with 10 bases between. Per germline, CDR1 LNHDA and CDR2 SQIVND (reference sequence). This CDR3 has 15 residues. The CDR3, as DNA: TGTGCCAGTAGTATAGGGAGTTCAGACTACAATGAGCAGTTCTTC. Protein: CASSIGSSDYNEQFF.

V and J are TRBV20-1 and TRBJ2-1; 13 bases align to TRBD2. The J segment lost 4 bases and the V segment lost 3 bases, leaving 3 bases of the junction unmatched. The CDR3 totals 15 residues. Germline-derived CDR1 and CDR2 are DFQATT and SNEGSKA (reference sequence). Here the CDR3 DNA reads TGCAGTGCTAGCCAGACTAGCGGGGGGTACAATGAGCAGTTCTTC. It encodes CSASQTSGGYNEQFF.

This clonotype occurred a few times. V gene TRBV11-3 combines with J gene TRBJ2-2; 8 bases map to TRBD1. There are 18 residues in the CDR3. The germline CDR1 and CDR2 sequences are SGHNT and YENEEA. Germline trimming cut 0 bases from V and 1 base from J; bases unmatched to any gene: 7. The CDR3 DNA follows: TGTGCCAGCAGCTTAGAGGCAGGGGGCCCCTTGAACACCGGGGAGCTGTTTTTT. Translation: CASSLEAGGPLNTGELFF.

The V call is TRBV11-2, the J call TRBJ2-4; TRBD1 agrees at 11 bases. The J segment lost 3 bases and the V segment lost 6 bases, leaving 7 bases of the junction unmatched. Per germline, CDR1 SGHAT and CDR2 FQNNGV. The CDR3 covers 16 residues. The CDR3 DNA reads as TGTGCCAGCAGTCGAGGACAGGGGGCGTTCAAAAACATTCAGTACTTC. This encodes CASSRGQGAFKNIQYF.

The J gene is TRBJ2-3, the V gene TRBV7-6; maybe TRBD2 (5 bases). Trimming took off 2 bases at V and 4 bases at J, with 10 bases between the two ends. CDR1 and CDR2 (germline): SGHVS, FNYEAQ. CDR3 length: 14 amino acids. The CDR3 reads CASSLMEVADTQYF. The CDR3 coding sequence is TGTGCCAGCAGCTTAATGGAGGTGGCAGATACGCAGTATTTT.

There are a few counts of this clonotype. The V gene is TRBV15, the J gene TRBJ2-3; 9 bases map to TRBD1. With 8 bases clipped from V and 5 bases from J, the junction kept 11 bases outside the gene matches. The length of the CDR3 is 15 residues. Germline CDR1 LNHNV, CDR2 YYDKDF (reference sequence). The CDR3 DNA is TGTGCCACCCGCCTCCCGGGACAGGGAGTAGATACGCAGTATTTT. Amino acid sequence: CATRLPGQGVDTQYF.

This clonotype was seen a handful of times. The chain joins TRBV10-3 to TRBJ1-2, with D tentatively TRBD1 (6 bases). The germline V gene encodes CDR1 ENHRY and CDR2 SYGVKD. The CDR3 runs to 16 residues. V lost 0 bases and J 1 base, leaving 12 bases between the germline ends. CDR3 nucleotide sequence: TGTGCCATCAGTGAGTCGACGGGGGCGGGTAACTATGGCTACACCTTC. Its translation: CAISESTGAGNYGYTF.

The genes are TRBV18 and TRBJ1-2; D is possibly TRBD1 (6 bases). Trimming removed 3 bases from V and 4 bases from J, with 21 bases in between. Germline loops: CDR1 KGHSH, CDR2 LQKENI. The CDR3 is made up of 17 amino acids. DNA of the CDR3: TGTGCCAGCTCACCTCGGACAGAGGCCCACAGCGGCTATGGCTACACCTTC. Amino acid sequence: CASSPRTEAHSGYGYTF.

As for this clonotype: Possible read error: a much larger clone is one base away. The CDR3 nucleotides read TGTGCCAGCAGATGGGACGGGAACACTGAAGCTTTCTTT. Translation gives CASRWDGNTEAFF. The V call is TRBV6-2 or TRBV6-3, the J call TRBJ1-1; TRBD1 might be the D (5 bases). V was pared by 6 bases and J by 1 base, with 9 bases between. The CDR3 is made up of 13 amino acids. Germline CDR1 and CDR2: MNHEY and SVGEGT.

This clonotype has a count of ten or more. The V call is TRBV7-8, the J call TRBJ2-3, with TRBD1 matching over 8 bases. The junction had 5 bases not matched to a gene; V was cut back by 5 bases and J by 4 bases. Germline V gene lookup returns CDR1 SGHVS and CDR2 FQNEAQ. The CDR3 consists of 14 residues. As DNA, the CDR3 is TGTGCCAGCAGCCCGGGACAGGAGGCAGATACGCAGTATTTT. It translates to CASSPGQEADTQYF.

This clonotype has a count of ten or more. The chain couples TRBV20-1 to TRBJ2-7, with no clear D. The germline CDR1 and CDR2 sequences are DFQATT and SNEGSKA (reference sequence). The V end was cut by 0 bases, the J end by 2 bases, with 11 bases between. This CDR3 contains 14 residues. This CDR3 is CSARDLGHTYEQYF. The CDR3 DNA is TGCAGTGCTAGAGATTTAGGCCATACCTACGAGCAGTACTTC.

This clonotype has more than one count but fewer than ten. The chain has TRBV7-9 and TRBJ1-3, with D possibly matching TRBD1 (6 bases). CDR1 is SEHNR and CDR2 is FQNEAQ in the germline V gene (reference sequence). The ends were cut back, 8 bases at V and 4 bases at J, with 18 bases in the middle. This CDR3 contains 15 residues. CDR3 loop: CASGMGAPQGNTIYF. The CDR3, as DNA: TGTGCCAGCGGGATGGGGGCGCCTCAAGGAAACACCATATATTTT.

This clonotype was seen at least ten times. V usage is TRBV7-3 and J usage is TRBJ1-1, with unresolved D. Germline CDR1 SGHTA, CDR2 FQGTGA. Trimming took off 5 bases at V and 4 bases at J, with 11 bases between the two ends. This CDR3 region has 13 residues. Written as DNA, the CDR3 is TGTGCCAGCAGCACCTCCCGGAGCACTGAAGCTTTCTTT. Its translation: CASSTSRSTEAFF.

This clonotype was seen a single time. One end of the junction varies from germline; a read error may be responsible. The chain uses TRBV9 and TRBJ2-1, with TRBD2 matching over 8 bases. Germline CDR1 SGDLS, CDR2 YYNGEE. The CDR3 has 14 residues. This CDR3 reads CASGGTRGGGEQLF. The CDR3, as DNA: TGTGCCAGCGGAGGGACTAGGGGAGGAGGTGAGCAGCTCTTC.

This clonotype was recorded many times. This chain uses TRBV3-1 with TRBJ2-1, with TRBD2 identical over 8 bases. The CDR3 is 16 residues long. Germline V gene data show CDR1 as LGHDT and CDR2 as YNNKEL (reference sequence). The V segment lost 5 bases and the J segment 0 bases; nucleotides outside the gene matches: 6. In DNA, the CDR3 is TGTGCCAGCAGCTTAGCGGGGTCAAGCTCCTACAATGAGCAGTTCTTC. Encoded protein: CASSLAGSSSYNEQFF.

This rearrangement joins TRBV7-8 to TRBJ2-3; D unclear. The CDR3 is made up of 12 amino acids. Germline V gene lookup returns CDR1 SGHVS and CDR2 FQNEAQ. The ends were cut back, 5 bases at V and 5 bases at J, with 8 bases in the middle. CDR3 residues: CASSRALDTQYF. The CDR3 nucleotides read TGTGCCAGCAGCCGTGCCCTAGATACGCAGTATTTT.

This clonotype was found a few times. The V and J genes are TRBV4-1 and TRBJ1-1; D is ambiguous. The V gene's germline CDR1 is MGHRA and CDR2 YSYEKL. Trimming stripped 2 bases from V and 11 bases from J, with 21 bases between. This CDR3 is built from 15 residues. This CDR3 is CASSQIGSSHGWAFF. Here the CDR3 DNA reads TGCGCCAGCAGCCAAATTGGAAGTTCTCACGGTTGGGCTTTCTTT.

The chain joins TRBV11-2 to TRBJ1-4; D not certain. Germline V gene data show CDR1 as SGHAT and CDR2 as FQNNGV. This CDR3 contains 14 residues. Deletions cut 0 bases from V and 8 bases from J, with 10 bases between. The CDR3 region is CASSLDVLEEKLFF. The CDR3 DNA reads TGTGCCAGCAGCTTAGATGTACTGGAAGAAAAACTGTTTTTT.